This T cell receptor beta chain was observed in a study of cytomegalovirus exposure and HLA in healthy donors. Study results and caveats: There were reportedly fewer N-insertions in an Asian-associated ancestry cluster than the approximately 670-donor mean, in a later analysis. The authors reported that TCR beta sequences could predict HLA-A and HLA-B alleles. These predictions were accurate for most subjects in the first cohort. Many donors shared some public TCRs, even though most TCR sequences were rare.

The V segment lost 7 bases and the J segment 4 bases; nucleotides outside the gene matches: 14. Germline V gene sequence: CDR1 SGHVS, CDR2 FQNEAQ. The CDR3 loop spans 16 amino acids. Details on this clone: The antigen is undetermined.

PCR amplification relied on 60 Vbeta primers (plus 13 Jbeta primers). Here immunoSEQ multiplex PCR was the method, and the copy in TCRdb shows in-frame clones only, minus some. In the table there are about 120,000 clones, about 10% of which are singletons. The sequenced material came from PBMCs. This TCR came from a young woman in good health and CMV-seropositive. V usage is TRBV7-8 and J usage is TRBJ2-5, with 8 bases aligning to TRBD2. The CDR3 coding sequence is TGTGCCAGCATCAAACGCGGGGGGAAGGGCCCAGAGACCCAGTACTTC. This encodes CASIKRGGKGPETQYF.